Listed below are T cell receptor beta chains from one sample, sequenced in a study of T cell repertoires in cytomegalovirus infection. TCRdb analysed the reads with MiXCR anew, one entry per CDR3 protein. The sample contains under 250,000 distinct CDR3 sequences, 9% to 15% of which appear only once. Sequenced: PBMCs. The receptors were sampled from a human donor in good health (CMV status not recorded). Some clones in this sample may be carry-over from other donors' samples. Each CDR3 is given with its conserved first and last residue. The order of the fields is J gene, clone size, D gene, V gene, CDR3 protein, CDR3 DNA. The D gene is left open where the match is weak. The size entry is marked missing in some rows and otherwise reads once, few, many or a size class.

>TRBJ1-1|many|TRBD1|TRBV7-2
CASSFRQGAKNTEAFF
TGTGCCAGCAGCTTCCGGCAGGGGGCAAAGAACACTGAAGCTTTCTTT
>TRBJ1-4|many|.|TRBV7-2
CASSFGGKGYEKLFF
TGTGCCAGCAGCTTCGGGGGAAAGGGCTATGAAAAACTGTTTTTT
>TRBJ1-1|many|.|TRBV7-8
CASSRTGVTEAFF
TGTGCCAGCAGTCGAACGGGGGTTACTGAAGCTTTCTTT
>TRBJ1-1|.|.|TRBV9
CASSVGGVTNTEAFF
TGTGCCAGCAGCGTAGGAGGGGTTACGAACACTGAAGCTTTCTTT
>TRBJ1-5|.|.|TRBV28
CASSFVEIRGNQPQHF
TGTGCCAGCAGTTTTGTTGAAATCCGGGGCAATCAGCCCCAGCATTTT
>TRBJ2-5|many|.|TRBV11-3
CASSLPRNQETQYF
TGTGCCAGCAGCTTACCGCGGAATCAAGAGACCCAGTACTTC
>TRBJ2-5|.|TRBD2|TRBV3-1
CASSQEVGTSETQYF
TGTGCCAGCAGCCAAGAGGTCGGGACTAGCGAGACCCAGTACTTC
>TRBJ2-2|few|.|TRBV28
CVAATENTGELFF
TGTGTCGCCGCGACGGAGAACACCGGGGAGCTGTTTTTT
>TRBJ2-7|.|TRBD1|TRBV28
CASKTGGAGEQYF
TGTGCCAGCAAGACAGGGGGCGCGGGGGAGCAGTACTTC
>TRBJ2-2|many|.|TRBV7-9
CASSQQGPGELFF
TGTGCCAGCAGCCAACAGGGACCCGGGGAGCTGTTTTTT
>TRBJ2-3|many|.|TRBV7-2
CASSWGPDRSTDTQYF
TGTGCCAGCAGCTGGGGCCCCGACAGAAGCACAGATACGCAGTATTTT
>TRBJ1-2|.|.|TRBV28
CASRQRQGYTF
TGTGCCAGCAGACAAAGGCAGGGCTACACCTTC
>TRBJ1-1|many|.|TRBV7-2
CASSLDGTVNTEAFF
TGTGCCAGCAGCTTAGATGGGACGGTGAACACTGAAGCTTTCTTT
>TRBJ2-3|many|.|TRBV7-2
CASRDAGFTDTQYF
TGTGCCAGCAGGGACGCAGGGTTTACAGATACGCAGTATTTT
>TRBJ2-7|few|.|TRBV7-9
CASSLDPTGDEQYF
TGTGCCAGCAGCTTAGACCCTACAGGTGACGAGCAGTACTTC
>TRBJ2-3|many|.|TRBV20-1
CSARDVLREWSDTQYF
TGCAGTGCTAGAGATGTTCTACGGGAGTGGTCAGATACGCAGTATTTT
>TRBJ2-5|few|TRBD1|TRBV29-1
CSVWLTGEETQYF
TGCAGCGTGTGGTTGACAGGGGAAGAGACCCAGTACTTC
>TRBJ1-4|.|.|TRBV2
CASSPGRANEKLFF
TGTGCCAGCAGTCCAGGGCGGGCTAATGAAAAACTGTTTTTT
>TRBJ2-2|few|TRBD2|TRBV12-5
CASGGSGAHTGELFF
TGTGCTAGTGGCGGTAGCGGGGCCCACACCGGGGAGCTGTTTTTT
>TRBJ1-1|.|.|TRBV28
CASSRTAPDTEAFF
TGTGCCAGCAGCCGGACAGCCCCGGACACTGAAGCTTTCTTT
>TRBJ2-5|many|TRBD1|TRBV11-3
CASSLIGTGGEETQYF
TGTGCCAGCAGCTTAATCGGGACAGGGGGAGAGGAGACCCAGTACTTC
>TRBJ2-1|few|.|TRBV14
CASSQAEGRQFF
TGTGCCAGCAGCCAAGCCGAGGGGAGGCAGTTCTTC
>TRBJ1-4|few|.|TRBV6-2/TRBV6-3
CASSYPNAEKLFF
TGTGCCAGCAGTTACCCGAACGCTGAAAAACTGTTTTTT
>TRBJ2-7|many|TRBD2|TRBV7-2
CASSWRETVTYEQYF
TGTGCCAGCAGCTGGCGGGAGACCGTAACCTACGAGCAGTACTTC
>TRBJ2-7|many|.|TRBV7-2
CASSLVLSGYSSSYEQYF
TGTGCCAGCAGCTTAGTTCTATCAGGATACTCAAGCTCCTACGAGCAGTACTTC
>TRBJ2-7|many|.|TRBV7-8
CASSLGNNLGEQYF
TGTGCCAGCAGCTTGGGCAACAACCTGGGAGAGCAGTACTTC
>TRBJ1-6|.|.|TRBV19
CASSHRTAFLYNSPLHF
TGTGCCAGTAGTCATCGGACAGCCTTCCTTTATAATTCACCCCTCCACTTT
>TRBJ2-1|many|TRBD1|TRBV6-2/TRBV6-3
CASKGTGGHNEQFF
TGTGCCAGCAAAGGGACAGGGGGCCACAATGAGCAGTTCTTC
>TRBJ1-1|.|.|TRBV5-1
CASSLEGPKNTEAFF
TGCGCCAGCAGCTTGGAGGGACCTAAGAACACTGAAGCTTTCTTT
>TRBJ1-1|many|.|TRBV7-9
CASSLFGRNTEAFF
TGTGCCAGCAGCTTGTTTGGACGGAACACTGAAGCTTTCTTT
>TRBJ2-1|.|.|TRBV2
CASRGSGLSYNEQFF
TGTGCCAGCAGGGGGAGCGGGTTATCCTACAATGAGCAGTTCTTC
>TRBJ2-1|.|.|TRBV30
CAWSVGGSYNEQFF
TGTGCCTGGAGTGTGGGGGGATCCTACAATGAGCAGTTCTTC
>TRBJ2-2|.|.|TRBV19
CASTRDSGELFF
TGTGCCAGTACGAGGGACTCCGGGGAGCTGTTTTTT
>TRBJ2-1|many|TRBD2|TRBV20-1
CSAKIAGGYNEQFF
TGCAGTGCTAAAATAGCGGGGGGATATAATGAGCAGTTCTTC
>TRBJ2-5|many|TRBD2|TRBV19
CASSGTSGVQETQYF
TGTGCCAGCAGCGGGACTAGCGGGGTCCAAGAGACCCAGTACTTC
>TRBJ2-7|many|TRBD2|TRBV7-2
CASSPRTSGNYEQYF
TGTGCCAGCAGCCCAAGGACTAGCGGGAACTACGAGCAGTACTTC
>TRBJ2-1|many|TRBD1|TRBV2
CASRSQGESSYNEQFF
TGTGCCAGCAGATCACAGGGGGAAAGCTCCTACAATGAGCAGTTCTTC
>TRBJ2-5|many|TRBD1|TRBV29-1
CSVSDRGGETQYF
TGCAGCGTTTCGGACAGGGGTGGGGAGACCCAGTACTTC
>TRBJ2-7|.|.|TRBV19
CASSMPGLASSYEQYF
TGTGCCAGTAGTATGCCCGGTCTAGCGTCCTCCTACGAGCAGTACTTC
>TRBJ2-7|.|TRBD2|TRBV7-2
CASSPIAGGEYEQYF
TGTGCCAGCAGCCCCATCGCGGGAGGGGAATACGAGCAGTACTTC
>TRBJ2-7|few|TRBD2|TRBV14
CASSLSGRYEQYF
TGTGCCAGCAGCCTTAGCGGGAGGTACGAGCAGTACTTC
>TRBJ2-5|many|TRBD1|TRBV28
CASNLQGARETQYF
TGTGCCAGCAACTTACAGGGGGCACGGGAGACCCAGTACTTC
>TRBJ1-2|.|TRBD1|TRBV5-1
CASSLAQGQAYGYTF
TGCGCCAGCAGCTTGGCCCAGGGACAGGCCTATGGCTACACCTTC
>TRBJ1-1|.|.|TRBV5-1
CASSLGERVAEAFF
TGCGCCAGCAGCTTGGGAGAGCGGGTCGCTGAAGCTTTCTTT
>TRBJ2-5|many|.|TRBV19
CASSMAGSTRALETQYF
TGTGCCAGTAGTATGGCGGGGAGTACAAGGGCGTTGGAGACCCAGTACTTC
>TRBJ1-4|.|.|TRBV28
CASSLRRLGTNEKLFF
TGTGCCAGCAGTTTACGCCGACTGGGTACTAATGAAAAACTGTTTTTT